The 20 T cell receptor beta chains presented below share a single source sample, sequenced in a study of blood T cell repertoires in COVID-19. Sequencing was performed with immunoSEQ multiplex PCR; in TCRdb, only in-frame clones are kept and a portion is missing. Of 150,000 to 250,000 clones listed, approximately 85% are singletons. Sequenced sample: PBMCs or T cells enriched from blood (not recorded which). Every receptor here comes from a man aged 35-49 years who had recovered from COVID-19.

V usage is TRBV13 and J usage is TRBJ2-7; D remains ambiguous. V gave up 5 bases and J gave up 5 bases, with 7 bases separating them. This CDR3 spans 11 amino acids. The germline gives CDR1 PRHDT, CDR2 FYEKMQ (reference sequence). The CDR3 sequence is CASSMADEQYF. As DNA, the CDR3 is TGTGCCAGCAGCATGGCGGACGAGCAGTACTTC. Full variable domain (remainder filled in from reference TRBV13 and TRBJ2-7): AAGVIQSPRHLIKEKRETATLKCYPIPRHDTVYWYQQGPGQDPQFLISFYEKMQSDKGSIPDRFSAQQFSDYHSELNMSSLELGDSALYFCASSMADEQYFGPGTRLTVT.

A note on this clone: Compared with germline, one end of the junction differs, possibly owing to a read error. The CDR3 DNA sequence: TGTGCCAGCAGCTTAGACCTAGCGCGCTCCCACAATGAGCAGTTCTTC. Amino acids: CASSLDLARSHNEQFF. The rearrangement joins TRBV7-2 to TRBJ2-1, with D possibly being TRBD2 (6 bases). The CDR3 extends over 16 amino acids. The germline V gene has CDR1 SGHTA and CDR2 FQGNSA.

V gene TRBV5-1 combines with J gene TRBJ2-5; D is undetermined. This CDR3 has 15 residues. Between the trimmed V and J ends, which lost 1 base and 0 bases, there was a span of 10 bases. CDR1 SGHRS and CDR2 YFSETQ come from the germline V gene. CDR3 loop: CASSLSGVNQETQYF. The CDR3 DNA reads as TGCGCCAGCAGCTTGTCAGGCGTAAACCAAGAGACCCAGTACTTC.

CDR3 in DNA: TGTGCCACAGGCGGGACAGGGGGTTCCTTGACTAATGAAAAACTGTTTTTT. Amino acids: CATGGTGGSLTNEKLFF. The chain carries TRBV2 and TRBJ1-4, with 11 bases fitting TRBD1. Germline assignment: CDR1 SNHLY and CDR2 FYNNEI. Trimming at V came to 10 bases and at J to 2 bases, leaving 12 bases not matched to a gene. This CDR3 comprises 17 residues.

This clone is a singleton in its sample. The chain combines TRBV12-3 or TRBV12-4 with TRBJ1-2; D is possibly TRBD1 (6 bases). The V gene lost 3 bases and the J gene lost 10 bases, with 9 bases spanning the gap. The CDR3 is 11 amino acids. DNA of the CDR3: TGTGCCAGCAGTTTGGGGGGGCTCTACACCTTC. It translates to CASSLGGLYTF.

This sequence joins TRBV27 and TRBJ2-1; D gene ambiguous. Germline-derived CDR1 and CDR2 are MNHEY and SMNVEV (reference sequence). The V end lost 4 bases, the J end lost 1 base, and 8 bases lay between the germline ends. The CDR3 spans 14 residues. The CDR3 protein is CASSSHASYNEQFF. The DNA for the CDR3 is TGTGCCAGCAGTTCACACGCTTCCTACAATGAGCAGTTCTTC.

This clone appeared a few times. The chain carries TRBV24-1 and TRBJ1-5; the D gene is possibly TRBD1 (5 bases). CDR1 and CDR2 from the germline V gene are KGHDR and SFDVKD. The CDR3 length is 14 residues. With 3 bases removed from V and 3 bases from J, the gap between germline ends came to 8 bases. CDR3 sequence reads: CATSDGGFNQPQHF. CDR3 nucleotide sequence: TGTGCCACCAGTGATGGGGGGTTCAATCAGCCCCAGCATTTT.

The chain joins TRBV24-1 to TRBJ2-1; D is ambiguous. Germline V gene sequence: CDR1 KGHDR, CDR2 SFDVKD. This CDR3 has 14 residues. V lost 1 base and J 7 bases, leaving 10 bases between the germline ends. The CDR3 loop reads CATSDFQTGNEQFF. CDR3 sequence (DNA): TGTGCCACCAGTGATTTCCAGACCGGGAATGAGCAGTTCTTC.

This chain joins TRBV6-5 and TRBJ2-2; no clear D gene. V was pared by 3 bases and J by 0 bases, with 11 bases between. Germline loops: CDR1 MNHEY, CDR2 SVGAGI. CDR3 length: 16 residues. In nucleotides, the CDR3 is TGTGCCAGCAGTTATCGGGTGAATACGAACACCGGGGAGCTGTTTTTT. Encoded protein: CASSYRVNTNTGELFF.

The count of this clone is one. The chain recombines TRBV6-6 with TRBJ2-2; D is unresolved. The CDR3 runs to 13 residues. V lost 3 bases, J lost 8 bases, and 10 bases lay in between. CDR1 is MNHNY, CDR2 SVGAGI, per germline (reference sequence). CDR3: CASSYGAGGELFF. As DNA, the CDR3 is TGTGCCAGCAGTTATGGCGCAGGAGGGGAGCTGTTTTTT.

V usage is TRBV5-1 and J usage is TRBJ2-5; the match to TRBD2 covers 7 bases. V shed 0 bases and J 5 bases; nucleotides not matched to a gene: 1. Germline V CDR1 and CDR2: SGHRS, YFSETQ. The CDR3 is 13 residues long. The CDR3 sequence: CASSLGREETQYF. In nucleotides, the CDR3 is TGCGCCAGCAGCTTGGGGCGGGAGGAGACCCAGTACTTC.

The genes are TRBV5-1 and TRBJ2-7; tentative D call: TRBD1 (6 bases). V gave up 4 bases and J gave up 8 bases, with 22 bases separating them. Germline V gene data show CDR1 as SGHRS and CDR2 as YFSETQ. The CDR3 is made up of 15 amino acids. DNA of the CDR3: TGCGCCAGCAGCCCGGGGACAACCCAGAGAGAAAAGCAGTACTTC. Protein sequence: CASSPGTTQREKQYF.

The rearrangement links TRBV24-1 to TRBJ1-2; D call uncertain. V lost 9 bases and J lost 0, with 13 bases in between. The V gene's germline CDR1 is KGHDR and CDR2 SFDVKD. The CDR3 runs to 14 residues. CDR3 sequence: CATGEGGSNYGYTF. The DNA for the CDR3 is TGTGCCACCGGGGAGGGCGGCTCTAACTATGGCTACACCTTC.

This clone was seen only a few times. This sequence joins TRBV18 and TRBJ2-7; TRBD2 is a possible D gene (5 bases). This CDR3 spans 14 amino acids. Germline V CDR1 and CDR2: KGHSH, LQKENI. Trimming shortened V by 3 bases and J by 2 bases, and 11 bases separated the two germline ends. Here the CDR3 DNA reads TGTGCCAGCTCACCTGATGGGAGCACCTACGAGCAGTACTTC. Translation: CASSPDGSTYEQYF.

The V call is TRBV9, the J call TRBJ2-3; 7 bases are a match to TRBD2. Germline lookup yields CDR1 SGDLS and CDR2 YYNGEE. The ends lost 1 base at V and 0 bases at J; junction bases unmatched: 5. The CDR3 spans 16 residues. The CDR3 nucleotides read TGTGCCAGCAGCGTAAAGAGCGGGGTCAGCACAGATACGCAGTATTTT. It is translated as CASSVKSGVSTDTQYF.

This CDR3 is CASGGGMSGNSPLHF. CDR3 in DNA: TGTGCCAGCGGGGGGGGGATGAGTGGCAATTCACCCCTCCACTTT. The chain carries TRBV7-9 and TRBJ1-6; D might be TRBD1 (5 bases). Germline CDR1 is SEHNR and CDR2 is FQNEAQ (reference sequence). V was pared by 8 bases and J by 7 bases, with 18 bases between. The CDR3 contains 15 residues.

The gene calls are TRBV7-2 and TRBJ2-3; 13 nucleotides line up with TRBD2. The junction had 11 bases not matched to a gene; V was cut back by 5 bases and J by 6 bases. This CDR3 contains 17 residues. Germline values: CDR1 SGHTA, CDR2 FQGNSA. CDR3 in DNA: TGTGCCAGCAGCCCCCGGGGACTAGCGGGGCCTCCGGATACGCAGTATTTT. The encoded protein is CASSPRGLAGPPDTQYF.

V is TRBV10-3 and J is TRBJ2-3; 8 nucleotides agree with TRBD2. The CDR3 runs 15 residues. The germline CDR1 and CDR2 sequences are ENHRY and SYGVKD. The junction had 4 bases not matched to a gene; V was cut back by 2 bases and J by 3 bases. CDR3 protein: CAISEHASGTDTQYF. CDR3 sequence (DNA): TGTGCCATCAGTGAGCATGCTAGCGGGACAGATACGCAGTATTTT.

This clone was counted a few times. The rearrangement joins TRBV11-2 to TRBJ2-1, with D tentatively TRBD2 (5 bases). Trimming took off 8 bases at V and 6 bases at J, with 11 bases between the two ends. The CDR3 has 12 amino acids. Germline lookup yields CDR1 SGHAT and CDR2 FQNNGV. CDR3 DNA sequence: TGTGCCAGCTCCGGACTTTTCAATGAGCAGTTCTTC. This sequence encodes CASSGLFNEQFF.

The chain combines TRBV3-1 (or the pseudogene TRBV3-2) with TRBJ1-2; a possible D gene is TRBD1 (5 bases). Germline V gene data show CDR1 as LGHDT and CDR2 as YNNKEL (reference sequence). V was cut by 1 base and J by 7 bases, with 13 bases left in between. This CDR3 region has 14 residues. The chain's CDR3 is CASSQGQIRRGYTF. The CDR3 region has the DNA TGTGCCAGCAGCCAAGGACAGATACGTCGTGGCTACACCTTC.